These 27 T cell receptor beta chains share one sample of origin, sequenced in a study of blood T cell repertoires in COVID-19. Repertoires were generated with immunoSEQ multiplex PCR, while TCRdb's copy carries only in-frame clones and drops some. Of fewer than 250,000 clones listed, approximately 90% are singletons. The sample consisted of peripheral blood. The receptor source for this set is a man between 60 and 75 years old with COVID-19, enrolled during active disease.

This clone was found once. At the DNA level, this CDR3 is encoded by other sequences in the same sample as well. V gene TRBV6-5 combines with J gene TRBJ1-2; TRBD1 aligns across 7 bases. This CDR3 contains 13 residues. V lost 0 bases to trimming and J lost 8 bases; unmatched junction nucleotides: 3. Germline CDR1 and CDR2: MNHEY and SVGAGI. Here the CDR3 DNA reads TGTGCCAGCAGTTACTCGCAGGGGGACGGCTACACCTTC. Translation: CASSYSQGDGYTF.

The chain has TRBV7-2 and TRBJ2-7, with D possibly TRBD2 on 5 matching bases. The CDR3 consists of 16 residues. The germline gives CDR1 SGHTA, CDR2 FQGNSA. The V end lost 0 bases, the J end lost 2 bases, and 14 bases lay between the germline ends. DNA of the CDR3: TGTGCCAGCAGCTTAGCGCTTTCCGGGGTGGCCTACGAGCAGTACTTC. Protein sequence: CASSLALSGVAYEQYF.

The rearrangement uses TRBV6-5 and TRBJ1-2; 11 nucleotides align to TRBD1. Germline V gene sequence: CDR1 MNHEY, CDR2 SVGAGI. The V segment lost 10 bases and the J segment 1 base; nucleotides outside the gene matches: 5. CDR3 length: 14 residues. CDR3 loop: CATEDRGLNYGYTF. The CDR3 DNA follows: TGTGCCACTGAGGACAGGGGGCTTAACTATGGCTACACCTTC.

The chain uses TRBV4-3 and TRBJ1-2, with D perhaps TRBD1 (5 bases). The CDR3 totals 17 residues. V was shortened by 0 bases and J by 2 bases, with 16 bases between the two germline ends. Germline V gene sequence: CDR1 LGHNA, CDR2 YSLEER. The CDR3 DNA is TGCGCCAGCAGCCAAGATTCGAACATTCGGGGGAACTATGGCTACACCTTC. Its translation is CASSQDSNIRGNYGYTF.

The chain recombines TRBV7-2 with TRBJ1-2; D gene ambiguous. The CDR3 runs to 13 residues. Trimming took off 0 bases at V and 6 bases at J, with 8 bases between the two ends. Germline values: CDR1 SGHTA, CDR2 FQGNSA. As DNA, the CDR3 is TGTGCCAGCAGCTTAGCGGTCCAGGATGGCTACACCTTC. Amino acid sequence: CASSLAVQDGYTF.

V and J are TRBV28 and TRBJ2-7, with D maybe TRBD2 (5 bases). Germline V gives CDR1 MDHEN, CDR2 SYDVKM. This CDR3 is built from 16 residues. V lost 5 bases to trimming and J lost 2 bases, with 19 bases between them. The CDR3 spells CASSPPGPVGAYEQYF. CDR3 bases: TGTGCCAGCAGTCCCCCTGGTCCAGTCGGGGCCTACGAGCAGTACTTC.

This sequence joins TRBV2 and TRBJ2-5, with 7 positions matching TRBD1. This CDR3 region has 13 residues. J was trimmed by 4 bases and V by 4 bases; bases with no gene match: 3. CDR1 is SNHLY and CDR2 is FYNNEI in the germline V gene. CDR3 coding DNA: TGTGCCAGCAGTGCGGCAGGGGGAGAGACCCAGTACTTC. Translating gives CASSAAGGETQYF.

The chain uses TRBV6-6 and TRBJ1-1; D remains unclear. The V and J ends lost 6 bases and 1 base respectively, with 15 bases between them. The CDR3 totals 15 residues. The V gene's germline CDR1 is MNHNY and CDR2 SVGAGI (reference sequence). The CDR3 DNA is TGTGCCAGCAGAAGAGGAGCAGATGAGAACACTGAAGCTTTCTTT. Its translation is CASRRGADENTEAFF.

This chain connects TRBV5-1 to TRBJ1-3; no firm D call. Trimming shortened V by 4 bases and J by 8 bases, and 16 bases separated the two germline ends. Germline lookup yields CDR1 SGHRS and CDR2 YFSETQ. The CDR3 length is 14 residues. The CDR3 nucleotides are TGCGCCAGCAGCCCCCGGGGTTTTGAACACACCATATATTTT. Its translation is CASSPRGFEHTIYF.

This sequence joins TRBV30 and TRBJ2-5; tentatively, D is TRBD2 (7 bases). The CDR3 totals 14 residues. V lost 0 bases to trimming and J lost 1 base, with 9 bases between them. Germline V gene lookup returns CDR1 GTSNPN and CDR2 SVGIG (reference sequence). DNA of the CDR3: TGTGCCTGGAGTGTAGGGGGGGCCCAAGAGACCCAGTACTTC. It specifies CAWSVGGAQETQYF.

This rearrangement joins TRBV4-1 to TRBJ2-2, with 7 bases identical to TRBD1. CDR1 and CDR2 from the germline V gene are MGHRA and YSYEKL. CDR3 size: 18 residues. V lost 2 bases, J lost 4 bases, and 13 bases stayed unmatched. In nucleotides, the CDR3 is TGCGCCAGCAGCCAACATACTCCGGGACAGAAGGCCACCGGGGAGCTGTTTTTT. Its protein is CASSQHTPGQKATGELFF.

This chain uses TRBV27 with TRBJ1-2; D might be TRBD1 (6 bases). Trimming left V 6 bases short and J 8 bases short, with 16 bases between. Per germline, CDR1 MNHEY and CDR2 SMNVEV (reference sequence). This CDR3 is built from 13 residues. CDR3 in amino acids: CASSRRGLEGYTF. The CDR3 nucleotides read TGTGCCAGCAGCCGCAGGGGTTTGGAAGGCTACACCTTC.

In DNA form, the CDR3 reads TGTGCCAGCAGCCGCGAGTTACAGGGGAGGAATTCACCCCTCCACTTT. The encoded protein is CASSRELQGRNSPLHF. The chain links TRBV3-1 (or the pseudogene TRBV3-2) to TRBJ1-6, with 7 bases identical to TRBD1. Trimming cost V 4 bases and J 7 bases; bases outside gene matches: 10. The germline CDR1 and CDR2 sequences are LGHDT and YNNKEL (reference sequence). The length of the CDR3 is 16 residues.

V gene TRBV6-2 or TRBV6-3 combines with J gene TRBJ2-7; 7 bases fit TRBD2. V lost 0 bases, J lost 10 bases, and 9 bases stayed unmatched. CDR3 length equals 14 residues. The germline gives CDR1 MNHEY, CDR2 SVGEGT. CDR3 DNA sequence: TGTGCCAGCAGTTACTCACCTAGCGGAGCGAGTCAGTACTTC. Its protein product is CASSYSPSGASQYF.

The rearrangement joins TRBV9 to TRBJ2-1, with 8 bases aligning to TRBD2. CDR3 length equals 14 residues. CDR1 is SGDLS, CDR2 YYNGEE, per germline. J lost 10 bases, V lost 0 bases, and 6 bases had no gene match. CDR3 protein: CASSVGTSSGEQFF. CDR3 nucleotide sequence: TGTGCCAGCAGCGTAGGGACTAGCTCTGGCGAGCAGTTCTTC.

The chain uses TRBV6-5 and TRBJ2-7, with 7 nucleotides matching TRBD1. The CDR3 runs 13 residues. From germline, CDR1 is MNHEY and CDR2 SVGAGI. Losses at the gene ends were 1 base for V and 4 bases for J; bases not matched to a gene: 1. CDR3 nucleotide sequence: TGTGCCAGCAGTTACTACAGGGGTTACGAGCAGTACTTC. This translates into CASSYYRGYEQYF.

The gene calls are TRBV10-3 and TRBJ1-6, with a possible D match to TRBD1 (6 bases). The length of the CDR3 is 15 residues. The V and J ends lost 3 bases and 10 bases respectively, with 16 bases between them. Germline values: CDR1 ENHRY, CDR2 SYGVKD. The CDR3 is CAISESGVKGSPLHF. CDR3 nucleotides: TGTGCCATCAGTGAATCAGGGGTTAAGGGATCACCCCTCCACTTT.

The DNA for the CDR3 is TGTGCCAGCAGCCAACAACCCAGGGGGCGGGTGAACACTGAAGCTTTCTTT. It specifies CASSQQPRGRVNTEAFF. The chain links TRBV14 to TRBJ1-1, with TRBD1 matching 8 bases. J was trimmed by 0 bases and V by 2 bases; bases with no gene match: 8. Germline-derived CDR1 and CDR2 are SGHDN and FVKESK. CDR3 length: 17 residues.

As DNA, the CDR3 is TGTGCCAGCAGCCAAGAGGGAGGCAGGGCGGGTAATTCACCCCTCCACTTT. Translating gives CASSQEGGRAGNSPLHF. The V gene is TRBV3-1 (or the pseudogene TRBV3-2), the J gene TRBJ1-6; TRBD1 is a possible D gene (5 bases). Germline CDR1 is LGHDT and CDR2 is YNNKEL (reference sequence). This CDR3 spans 17 amino acids. V lost 0 bases and J lost 6, with 15 bases in between.

The rearrangement links TRBV6-1 to TRBJ1-2, with 8 bases lining up with TRBD1. This CDR3 is built from 15 residues. The V gene end was trimmed by 0 bases and the J gene end by 8 bases; junction bases not matched to a gene: 8. Germline V gene sequence: CDR1 MNHNS, CDR2 SASEGT. As DNA, the CDR3 is TGTGCCAGCAGTGAAGCGCGGGGACAGGAACTAGGCTACACCTTC. Translated: CASSEARGQELGYTF.

This clone appeared a single time. The chain uses TRBV28 and TRBJ2-1, with D possibly TRBD2 on 6 matching bases. CDR3 length: 13 amino acids. V gave up 3 bases and J gave up 16 bases, with 19 bases separating them. Per germline, CDR1 MDHEN and CDR2 SYDVKM. The DNA for the CDR3 is TGTGCCAGCAGTTTGGTCCGGAGGGCCTTTTATTTCTTC. Translated: CASSLVRRAFYFF.

The rearrangement links TRBV5-4 to TRBJ2-2; possible D gene TRBD2, 6 bases. With 4 bases removed from V and 3 bases from J, the gap between germline ends came to 10 bases. This CDR3 comprises 14 residues. CDR1 is SGHNT, CDR2 YYREEE, per germline (reference sequence). The CDR3 nucleotides read TGTGCCAGCAGCCGGGAGACCCACACCGGGGAGCTGTTTTTT. Residues: CASSRETHTGELFF.

The J gene is TRBJ1-6, the V gene TRBV7-3, with 9 bases matching TRBD1. The J segment lost 7 bases and the V segment lost 4 bases, leaving 8 bases of the junction unmatched. CDR1 SGHTA and CDR2 FQGTGA come from the germline V gene. This CDR3 region has 16 residues. The CDR3 coding sequence is TGTGCCAGCAGCTCGCTGGACAGGGGAAAGAATTCACCCCTCCACTTT. As protein: CASSSLDRGKNSPLHF.

In nucleotides, the CDR3 is TGTGCCAGCAGTTACTCGTCAGGATACTCTGGAAACACCATATATTTT. This gives the protein CASSYSSGYSGNTIYF. The chain is built from TRBV6-5 and TRBJ1-3, with unresolved D. Germline V gene sequence: CDR1 MNHEY, CDR2 SVGAGI. V dropped 0 bases and J dropped 0 bases, with 9 bases sitting between them. CDR3 length: 16 residues.

This chain links TRBV5-8 with TRBJ1-2; 9 positions match TRBD1. This CDR3 has 18 residues. J gave up 5 bases and V 0 bases, and 14 bases lay outside the gene matches. Germline V gives CDR1 SGHTS, CDR2 YDEGEE. CDR3 sequence (DNA): TGTGCCAGCAGCTTGGGCGCCGGGACAGGGAATGGGGCTTATGGCTACACCTTC. It codes for CASSLGAGTGNGAYGYTF.

The rearrangement uses TRBV5-4 and TRBJ1-2; 10 bases are a match to TRBD1. V trimming: 4 bases; J trimming: 5 bases; junction bases outside the gene matches: 11. This CDR3 contains 16 residues. CDR1 is SGHNT and CDR2 is YYREEE in the germline V gene (reference sequence). CDR3 in amino acids: CASSRVDRGRVYGYTF. In DNA form, the CDR3 reads TGTGCCAGCAGCAGGGTCGACAGGGGGCGCGTTTATGGCTACACCTTC.

This chain connects TRBV9 to TRBJ2-2; tentative D call: TRBD1 (5 bases). Germline V CDR1 and CDR2: SGDLS, YYNGEE. V dropped 0 bases and J dropped 8 bases, with 8 bases sitting between them. This CDR3 spans 13 amino acids. CDR3 nucleotide sequence: TGTGCCAGCAGCGTAGTGCAGGGTGGGGAGCTGTTTTTT. It encodes CASSVVQGGELFF.